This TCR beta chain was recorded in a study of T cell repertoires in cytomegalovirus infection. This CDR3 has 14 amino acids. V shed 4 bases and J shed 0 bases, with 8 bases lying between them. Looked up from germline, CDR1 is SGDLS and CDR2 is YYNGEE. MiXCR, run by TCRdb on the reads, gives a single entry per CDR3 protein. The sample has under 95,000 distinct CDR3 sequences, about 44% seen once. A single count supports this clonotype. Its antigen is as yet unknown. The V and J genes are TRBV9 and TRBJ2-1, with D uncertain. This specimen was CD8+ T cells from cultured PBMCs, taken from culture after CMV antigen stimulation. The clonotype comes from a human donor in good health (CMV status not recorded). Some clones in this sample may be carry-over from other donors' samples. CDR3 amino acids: CASSWSGSYNEQFF. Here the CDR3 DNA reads TGTGCCAGCAGCTGGTCGGGCTCCTACAATGAGCAGTTCTTC.